The entry that follows covers one T cell receptor (beta chain) sequence. Its specificity is unknown. The data are from a study of liver allograft versus peripheral blood T cells. In the study overall: Transplanted livers and recipients' peripheral blood had their T cell receptor repertoires compared. Study-wide results and caveats: Intragraft T cell receptor repertoires of liver allografts were reportedly distinct from those in peripheral blood.

TCRdb redid the calling of the reads with MiXCR, one entry per CDR3 protein. The table includes approximately 9,000 distinct CDR3 sequences, 15% detected once. Germline V gene data show CDR1 as LNHDA and CDR2 as SQIVND (reference sequence). This CDR3 is 13 amino acids long. Trimming removed 10 bases from V and 1 base from J, with 13 bases in between. The TCR sequence derives from a human patient who had a liver transplant. Some T cells may possibly be graft donor cells. J is TRBJ2-5 and V is TRBV19; D not certain. The CDR3 is CAIATYLQETQYF. In DNA, the CDR3 is TGTGCCATTGCGACCTACCTCCAAGAGACCCAGTACTTC. The variable domain in full, with the rest retrieved from reference TRBV19 and TRBJ2-5, is DGGITQSPKYLFRKEGQNVTLSCEQNLNHDAMYWYRQDPGQGLRLIYYSQIVNDFQKGDIAEGYSVSREKKESFPLTVTSAQKNPTAFYLCAIATYLQETQYFGPGTRLLVL.